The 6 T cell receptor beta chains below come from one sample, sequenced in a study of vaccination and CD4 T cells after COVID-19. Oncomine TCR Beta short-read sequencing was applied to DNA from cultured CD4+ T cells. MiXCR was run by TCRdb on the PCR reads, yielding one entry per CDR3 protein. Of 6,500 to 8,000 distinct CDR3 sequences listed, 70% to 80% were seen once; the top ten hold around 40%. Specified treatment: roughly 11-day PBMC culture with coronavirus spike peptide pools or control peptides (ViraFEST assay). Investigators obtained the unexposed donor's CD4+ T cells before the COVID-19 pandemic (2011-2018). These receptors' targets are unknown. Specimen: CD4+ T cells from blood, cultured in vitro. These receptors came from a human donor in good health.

CDR3: CASRRIHQETQYF. In DNA, the CDR3 is TGTGCCAGCAGGCGGATTCACCAAGAGACCCAGTACTTC. The genes are TRBV6-1 and TRBJ2-5; D not certain. The ends were cut back, 6 bases at V and 0 bases at J, with 8 bases in the middle. The CDR3 runs to 13 residues. Per the germline V gene, CDR1 is MNHNS and CDR2 is SASEGT.

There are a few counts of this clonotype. CDR3 sequence reads: CASSEGDRGLWTNEKLFF. CDR3 bases: TGTGCCAGCAGTGAGGGGGACAGGGGGTTATGGACTAATGAAAAACTGTTTTTT. V gene TRBV2 combines with J gene TRBJ1-4, with 11 bases aligning to TRBD1. CDR3 length equals 18 residues. CDR1 is SNHLY, CDR2 FYNNEI, per germline. The J segment lost 2 bases and the V segment lost 3 bases, leaving 8 bases of the junction unmatched.

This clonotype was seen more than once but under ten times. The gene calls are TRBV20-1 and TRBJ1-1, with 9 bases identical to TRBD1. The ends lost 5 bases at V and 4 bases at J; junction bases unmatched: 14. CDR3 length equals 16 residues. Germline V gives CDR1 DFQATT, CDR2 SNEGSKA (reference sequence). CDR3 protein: CSAHIPPGQGGTEAFF. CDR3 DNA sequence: TGCAGTGCTCATATCCCCCCGGGACAGGGAGGCACTGAAGCTTTCTTT.

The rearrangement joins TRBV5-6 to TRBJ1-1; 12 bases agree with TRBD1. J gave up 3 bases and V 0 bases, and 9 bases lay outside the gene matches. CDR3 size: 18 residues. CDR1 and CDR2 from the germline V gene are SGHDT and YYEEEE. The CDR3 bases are TGTGCCAGCAGCTTGGGATGGGACAGGGGGCGGGTGGACACTGAAGCTTTCTTT. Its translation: CASSLGWDRGRVDTEAFF.

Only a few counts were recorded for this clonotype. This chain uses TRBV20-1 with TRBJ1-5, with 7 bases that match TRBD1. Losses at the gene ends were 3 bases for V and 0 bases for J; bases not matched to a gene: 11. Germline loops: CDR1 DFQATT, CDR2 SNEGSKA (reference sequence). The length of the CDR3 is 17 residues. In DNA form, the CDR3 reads TGCAGTGCTAGGACACGACAGGGCTCTTTTAGCAATCAGCCCCAGCATTTT. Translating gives CSARTRQGSFSNQPQHF.

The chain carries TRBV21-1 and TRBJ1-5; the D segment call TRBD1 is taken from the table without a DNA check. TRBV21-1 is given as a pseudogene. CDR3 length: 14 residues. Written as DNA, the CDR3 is TGTGCCAGCAGCAGCCGACAGGGTGGTCAGCCCCAGCATTTT. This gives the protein CASSSRQGGQPQHF.